This entry lists 21 T cell receptor beta chains sequenced from one sample in a study of OX40 agonist ivuxolimab in advanced cancers. Repertoires were generated with immunoSEQ multiplex PCR, while TCRdb's copy carries only in-frame clones and drops some. Here the sample spans approximately 76,000 clones, 65% to 90% being singletons. Sequencing used CD4+ or CD8+ T cells sorted from blood, obtained in a trial of the OX40 agonist ivuxolimab. Source of these receptors: an adult with an advanced solid tumor such as melanoma, head and neck, liver or kidney cancer.

This rearrangement joins TRBV30 to TRBJ1-5; perhaps TRBD1 as D (5 bases). CDR1 GTSNPN and CDR2 SVGIG come from the germline V gene (reference sequence). V shed 1 base and J shed 5 bases, with 15 bases lying between them. CDR3 length: 15 amino acids. The CDR3 DNA is TGTGCCTGGAGTGGGGTAGGGGCCGCCTATCAGCCCCAGCATTTT. Protein: CAWSGVGAAYQPQHF.

This clone was found a few times. This rearrangement joins TRBV19 to TRBJ1-2, with 9 bases lining up with TRBD1. CDR1 and CDR2 (germline): LNHDA, SQIVND (reference sequence). The J segment lost 6 bases and the V segment lost 1 base, leaving 0 bases of the junction unmatched. This CDR3 is 13 amino acids long. The CDR3 DNA is TGTGCCAGTAGTATAGGGGACAGGGATGGCTACACCTTC. As protein: CASSIGDRDGYTF.

The chain uses TRBV11-2 and TRBJ2-1; 13 bases align to TRBD2. Germline values: CDR1 SGHAT, CDR2 FQNNGV. V dropped 6 bases and J dropped 7; count of bases not matched to a gene: 3. The CDR3 contains 14 residues. The CDR3 coding sequence is TGTGCCAGCAGAGTACTAGCGGGGGGGAATGAGCAGTTCTTC. Translating gives CASRVLAGGNEQFF.

The chain employs TRBV7-3 and TRBJ2-7, with unresolved D. Looked up from germline, CDR1 is SGHTA and CDR2 is FQGTGA. V was cut by 4 bases and J by 6 bases, with 13 bases left in between. The CDR3 runs to 13 residues. In DNA, the CDR3 is TGTGCCAGCAGCTCTCCGAAGTCCGGCGAGCAGTACTTC. Its translation is CASSSPKSGEQYF.

V usage is TRBV5-4 and J usage is TRBJ2-1; TRBD2 matches at 8 bases. CDR3 length: 13 amino acids. Germline values: CDR1 SGHNT, CDR2 YYREEE (reference sequence). V was pared by 5 bases and J by 6 bases, with 4 bases of the junction left unmatched. CDR3: CASRKLAANEQFF. The DNA of the CDR3 is TGTGCCAGCAGGAAACTAGCGGCCAATGAGCAGTTCTTC.

The V and J genes are TRBV7-2 and TRBJ2-2, with D uncertain. This CDR3 contains 15 residues. V lost 2 bases and J 6 bases, leaving 13 bases between the germline ends. The V gene's germline CDR1 is SGHTA and CDR2 FQGNSA. CDR3 DNA sequence: TGTGCCAGCAGCTTAAATTTCGAACGGGCCGGGGAGCTGTTTTTT. This translates into CASSLNFERAGELFF.

The CDR3 is CASSISGRDTEAFF. The CDR3, as DNA: TGTGCCAGTAGTATTTCGGGGAGGGACACTGAAGCTTTCTTT. This chain joins TRBV19 and TRBJ1-1; D is uncertain. The germline V gene has CDR1 LNHDA and CDR2 SQIVND (reference sequence). The ends were cut back, 3 bases at V and 3 bases at J, with 11 bases in the middle. The CDR3 contains 14 residues.

The gene calls are TRBV7-2 and TRBJ2-2; 12 bases map to TRBD2. The CDR3 is made up of 17 amino acids. Trimming removed 4 bases from V and 1 base from J; junction bases left unmatched: 4. Germline assignment: CDR1 SGHTA and CDR2 FQGNSA. The CDR3 region is CASSWTSGALNTGELFF. The CDR3 bases are TGTGCCAGCAGCTGGACTAGCGGGGCCTTGAACACCGGGGAGCTGTTTTTT.

The J gene is TRBJ1-4, the V gene TRBV30; a weak D match, TRBD1 (5 bases). The CDR3 has 15 amino acids. V dropped 3 bases and J dropped 0 bases, with 11 bases sitting between them. CDR1 is GTSNPN, CDR2 SVGIG, per germline (reference sequence). The CDR3 DNA sequence: TGTGCCTGGAGAACAGGCCTCTCAACTAATGAAAAACTGTTTTTT. This gives the protein CAWRTGLSTNEKLFF.

The chain couples TRBV7-2 to TRBJ1-2; D gene ambiguous. CDR1 is SGHTA, CDR2 FQGNSA, per germline. The CDR3 contains 14 residues. V lost 1 base and J 4 bases, leaving 10 bases between the germline ends. This CDR3 is CASSLVYTVYGYTF. The CDR3 DNA follows: TGTGCCAGCAGCTTAGTGTACACAGTCTATGGCTACACCTTC.

V gene TRBV6-4 combines with J gene TRBJ1-6; unclear D gene. Deletions cut 2 bases from V and 0 bases from J, with 11 bases between. CDR1 is MRHNA and CDR2 is SNTAGT in the germline V gene. This CDR3 contains 17 residues. CDR3 nucleotide sequence: TGTGCCAGCAGTGACGGGAGCTCTAACTCCTATAATTCACCCCTCCACTTT. This gives the protein CASSDGSSNSYNSPLHF.

V usage is TRBV19 and J usage is TRBJ1-2; maybe TRBD1 (5 bases). Trimming took off 4 bases at V and 3 bases at J, with 9 bases between the two ends. Germline CDR1 is LNHDA and CDR2 is SQIVND (reference sequence). The CDR3 has 13 amino acids. CDR3 in DNA: TGTGCCAGTAGTACGACAGTAGACTATGGCTACACCTTC. It is translated as CASSTTVDYGYTF. The full variable domain, in which reference TRBV19 and TRBJ1-2 provide the parts outside the CDR3, is DGGITQSPKYLFRKEGQNVTLSCEQNLNHDAMYWYRQDPGQGLRLIYYSQIVNDFQKGDIAEGYSVSREKKESFPLTVTSAQKNPTAFYLCASSTTVDYGYTFGSGTRLTVV.

This clone occurred once. The chain combines TRBV29-1 with TRBJ2-5; D not certain. The V end was cut by 3 bases, the J end by 0 bases, with 8 bases between. Germline-derived CDR1 and CDR2 are SQVTM and ANQGSEA. This CDR3 is built from 13 residues. For the CDR3, the DNA is TGCAGCGTTGATAAAACTAACCAAGAGACCCAGTACTTC. Its translation: CSVDKTNQETQYF.

The J gene is TRBJ1-2, the V gene TRBV19, with D uncertain. With 3 bases removed from V and 2 bases from J, the gap between germline ends came to 10 bases. This CDR3 spans 14 amino acids. CDR1 LNHDA and CDR2 SQIVND come from the germline V gene (reference sequence). The CDR3 coding sequence is TGTGCCAGTAGTATGACGCGGGGAAACTATGGCTACACCTTC. This gives the protein CASSMTRGNYGYTF. The full variable domain, completed using reference TRBV19 and TRBJ1-2, is DGGITQSPKYLFRKEGQNVTLSCEQNLNHDAMYWYRQDPGQGLRLIYYSQIVNDFQKGDIAEGYSVSREKKESFPLTVTSAQKNPTAFYLCASSMTRGNYGYTFGSGTRLTVV.

The gene calls are TRBV5-3 and TRBJ1-2; perhaps TRBD1 as D (6 bases). TRBV5-3 is reported as an ORF; its role is uncertain. With 10 bases removed from V and 8 bases from J, the gap between germline ends came to 27 bases. The CDR3 length is 15 residues. The CDR3 DNA follows: TGTGCCCACTCAGGGGCCATCCGGGGAGACGGAGGCTACACCTTC. This encodes CAHSGAIRGDGGYTF.

The chain uses TRBV7-2 and TRBJ1-6; D might be TRBD1 (5 bases). The CDR3 loop spans 16 amino acids. Germline CDR1 reads SGHTA; CDR2 reads FQGNSA. Trimming stripped 5 bases from V and 11 bases from J, with 22 bases between. The CDR3 DNA sequence: TGTGCCAGCAGCCAGCCATCAGGGCGGGTTAGTCCACCCCTCCACTTT. It encodes CASSQPSGRVSPPLHF. The variable domain in full, completed from reference TRBV7-2 and TRBJ1-6, reads GAGVSQSPSNKVTEKGKDVELRCDPISGHTALYWYRQSLGQGLEFLIYFQGNSAPDKSGLPSDRFSAERTGGSVSTLTIQRTQQEDSAVYLCASSQPSGRVSPPLHFGNGTRLTVT.

This rearrangement joins TRBV7-3 to TRBJ2-6; D remains unclear. This CDR3 is built from 14 residues. V was clipped by 2 bases and J by 2 bases, with 4 bases between them. The germline CDR1 and CDR2 sequences are SGHTA and FQGTGA. The CDR3 DNA follows: TGTGCCAGCAGCTTAGGACCTGGGGCCAACGTCCTGACTTTC. It yields the protein CASSLGPGANVLTF.

The chain employs TRBV6-1 and TRBJ2-5, with 7 bases aligning to TRBD2. Trimming removed 7 bases from V and 5 bases from J; junction bases left unmatched: 4. Germline CDR1 MNHNS, CDR2 SASEGT. This CDR3 region has 12 residues. As DNA, the CDR3 is TGTGCCAGCACACGGGAGGAGGAGACCCAGTACTTC. Translated: CASTREEETQYF.

The CDR3 bases are TGCAGCGTCCTCCCCGGGGAAGGCAACTATGGCTACACCTTC. It specifies CSVLPGEGNYGYTF. The rearrangement uses TRBV29-1 and TRBJ1-2; no reliable D call. The CDR3 consists of 14 residues. Germline V gene lookup returns CDR1 SQVTM and CDR2 ANQGSEA. Trimming removed 6 bases from V and 2 bases from J, with 16 bases in between.

This chain uses TRBV6-1 with TRBJ1-4; no definite D call. Trimming shortened V by 8 bases and J by 7 bases, and 14 bases separated the two germline ends. The CDR3 loop spans 13 amino acids. Germline lookup yields CDR1 MNHNS and CDR2 SASEGT. CDR3 coding DNA: TGTGCCAGCTCGGCGATCCTGGGTGAAAAACTGTTTTTT. Its protein product is CASSAILGEKLFF.

V is TRBV5-1 and J is TRBJ2-1; 11 nucleotides align to TRBD2. Germline-derived CDR1 and CDR2 are SGHRS and YFSETQ. The CDR3 loop spans 15 amino acids. V trimming: 4 bases; J trimming: 7 bases; junction bases outside the gene matches: 7. The CDR3 loop is CASSPNSGGVNEQFF. In nucleotides, the CDR3 is TGCGCCAGCAGCCCCAATAGCGGGGGGGTGAATGAGCAGTTCTTC.